One and the same sample provided the 26 T cell receptor beta chains below, sequenced in a study of T cells in Graves' hyperthyroidism and ophthalmopathy. From RNA transcripts, TCR beta CDR3 regions were amplified. During a first-round RT-PCR of the TCR CDR3, the HTBI primer set was used. TCRdb passed the multiplex PCR reads through MiXCR, listing each CDR3 protein once. The sample includes around 540,000 distinct CDR3 sequences, more than 45% of them seen just once. The specimen was peripheral blood or thyroid tissue (not recorded which). These receptors were collected from a woman younger than 35 with Graves' hyperthyroidism.

CDR3 residues: CSARDLTGGHEQYF. In nucleotides, the CDR3 is TGCAGTGCTAGAGATCTAACGGGAGGTCACGAGCAGTACTTC. V is TRBV20-1 and J is TRBJ2-7; 7 positions match TRBD2. J lost 5 bases, V lost 0 bases, and 7 bases had no gene match. Germline CDR1 DFQATT, CDR2 SNEGSKA (reference sequence). The CDR3 has 14 residues.

The chain combines TRBV12-3 or TRBV12-4 with TRBJ1-1; no firm D call. The CDR3 spans 13 residues. V was clipped by 7 bases and J by 7 bases, with 16 bases between them. The DNA for the CDR3 is TGTGCCAGCACCTCGCAAGATTTGGGTGAAGCTTTCTTT. It is translated as CASTSQDLGEAFF.

This clonotype was detected only a few times. The V and J genes are TRBV7-9 and TRBJ1-2, with no clear D. Looked up from germline, CDR1 is SEHNR and CDR2 is FQNEAQ (reference sequence). This CDR3 contains 14 residues. V dropped 6 bases and J dropped 6 bases, with 17 bases sitting between them. This chain's CDR3 is CASRIGTARDGYTF. The CDR3 DNA sequence: TGTGCCAGCAGGATTGGAACAGCCCGAGATGGCTACACCTTC.

This clonotype was found many times. V usage is TRBV7-2 and J usage is TRBJ1-6; D call uncertain. The CDR3 contains 9 residues. V lost 4 bases and J lost 11, with 0 bases in between. The germline V gene has CDR1 SGHTA and CDR2 FQGNSA. DNA for the CDR3: TGTGCCAGCAGCTCACCCCTCCACTTT. Protein: CASSSPLHF.

Details on this clonotype: A read error may be the cause here, since a much bigger clone is one base away. The chain has TRBV9 and TRBJ1-2; the D is unclear. CDR3 length: 12 residues. CDR1 and CDR2 (germline): SGDLS, YYNGEE. The CDR3 spells CAGSVQENGYTF. The CDR3 coding sequence is TGTGCCGGCAGCGTCCAGGAGAATGGCTACACCTTC. Based on the CDR3 plus reference TRBV9 and TRBJ1-2, the full variable domain is DSGVTQTPKHLITATGQRVTLRCSPRSGDLSVYWYQQSLDQGLQFLIQYYNGEERAKGNILERFSAQQFPDLHSELNLSSLELGDSALYFCAGSVQENGYTFGSGTRLTVV.

This chain links TRBV29-1 with TRBJ1-4; D unclear. Germline-derived CDR1 and CDR2 are SQVTM and ANQGSEA. The CDR3 covers 12 residues. V was clipped by 6 bases and J by 8 bases, with 13 bases between them. CDR3 coding DNA: TGCAGCGTATCTGGGGAAACCGAAAAACTGTTTTTT. Encoded protein: CSVSGETEKLFF.

This clonotype came up many times. J is TRBJ1-1 and V is TRBV7-8; 9 nucleotides agree with TRBD1. CDR3 size: 12 residues. Trimming removed 3 bases from V and 11 bases from J; junction bases left unmatched: 4. Germline assignment: CDR1 SGHVS and CDR2 FQNEAQ. The CDR3 nucleotides read TGTGCCAGCAGCTTGAACAGGGGGCCTGCTTTCTTT. As protein: CASSLNRGPAFF.

Ten or more counts support this clonotype. This chain joins TRBV9 and TRBJ1-6; 7 bases fit TRBD1. CDR3 size: 15 residues. Trimming at V came to 3 bases and at J to 5 bases, leaving 5 bases not matched to a gene. Germline V lookup: CDR1 SGDLS, CDR2 YYNGEE. The CDR3 sequence is CASSGRQGHNSPLHF. For the CDR3, the DNA is TGTGCCAGCAGCGGGAGACAGGGTCATAATTCACCCCTCCACTTT.

This clonotype was seen a few times. The rearrangement joins TRBV2 to TRBJ1-5; maybe TRBD1 (6 bases). The CDR3 contains 14 residues. The V end lost 6 bases, the J end lost 4 bases, and 13 bases lay between the germline ends. Germline CDR1 and CDR2: SNHLY and FYNNEI. The CDR3 protein is CASSLGGWNQPQHF. CDR3 nucleotide sequence: TGTGCCAGCAGCTTAGGGGGGTGGAATCAGCCCCAGCATTTT.

This clonotype came up many times. The V call is TRBV20-1, the J call TRBJ1-2; 7 nucleotides match TRBD1. Unmatched junction bases numbered 6, after V lost 4 bases and J lost 4 bases. The CDR3 contains 13 residues. Germline V gene sequence: CDR1 DFQATT, CDR2 SNEGSKA (reference sequence). This CDR3 is CSAKTGTAYGYTF. CDR3 bases: TGCAGTGCTAAGACCGGGACAGCCTATGGCTACACCTTC.

CDR3 protein: CASSWSSGYNEQFF. Written as DNA, the CDR3 is TGTGCCAGCAGTTGGTCTAGCGGTTACAATGAGCAGTTCTTC. The chain couples TRBV6-5 to TRBJ2-7, with 7 bases lining up with TRBD2. The J call may be in error: the DNA end matches TRBJ2-1 better. From germline, CDR1 is MNHEY and CDR2 SVGAGI. The CDR3 is 14 residues long.

This clonotype was recorded many times. This chain joins TRBV29-1 and TRBJ2-5; D remains ambiguous. CDR3 size: 12 residues. Trimming stripped 1 base from V and 7 bases from J, with 10 bases between. Germline V CDR1 and CDR2: SQVTM, ANQGSEA. This CDR3 is CSVEVRRRTQYF. The CDR3, as DNA: TGCAGCGTTGAAGTGAGACGAAGGACCCAGTACTTC.

This clonotype was observed a few times. V and J are TRBV7-3 and TRBJ1-4; TRBD1 agrees at 9 bases. V dropped 6 bases and J dropped 5; count of bases not matched to a gene: 4. Looked up from germline, CDR1 is SGHTA and CDR2 is FQGTGA. This CDR3 contains 14 residues. CDR3 nucleotides: TGTGCCAGCAGATGGACAGGGGCAAATGAAAAACTGTTTTTT. Translated: CASRWTGANEKLFF.

V and J are TRBV25-1 and TRBJ2-4; TRBD1 or TRBD2 may be the D gene (5 bases each). Looked up from germline, CDR1 is MGHDK and CDR2 is SYGVNS. V lost 3 bases and J lost 6, with 12 bases in between. The CDR3 is made up of 14 amino acids. The CDR3 region has the DNA TGTGCCAGCAGTGAGGGACCAGCGGCAAACATTCAGTACTTC. Translating it yields CASSEGPAANIQYF.

The chain couples TRBV5-1 to TRBJ2-2, with D possibly TRBD1 on 5 matching bases. Looked up from germline, CDR1 is SGHRS and CDR2 is YFSETQ. This CDR3 has 15 amino acids. The germline V and J ends were trimmed by 4 bases and 7 bases, with 17 bases remaining between them. The DNA for the CDR3 is TGCGCCAGCAGCAAATACCCGGACATTAACGGGGAGCTGTTTTTT. Its protein product is CASSKYPDINGELFF.

V is TRBV7-3 and J is TRBJ1-1, with 11 bases identical to TRBD1. The CDR3 runs to 16 residues. V lost 2 bases, J lost 5 bases, and 7 bases stayed unmatched. Germline CDR1 and CDR2: SGHTA and FQGTGA. This CDR3 reads CASSLARDRGLTEAFF. For the CDR3, the DNA is TGTGCCAGCAGCTTAGCCCGGGACAGGGGGTTAACTGAAGCTTTCTTT.

The count of this clonotype is one. The rearrangement uses TRBV2 and TRBJ2-7; a possible D gene is TRBD2 (5 bases). V was shortened by 7 bases and J by 1 base, with 26 bases between the two germline ends. CDR3 length: 18 amino acids. Germline-derived CDR1 and CDR2 are SNHLY and FYNNEI. The CDR3 nucleotides read TGTGCCAGCACGCCGCGGGTGGGTCTGAGTGACTTATCCTACGAGCAGTACTTC. Residues: CASTPRVGLSDLSYEQYF.

This clonotype was seen ten or more times. The rearrangement uses TRBV15 and TRBJ1-3; no clear D gene. This CDR3 spans 15 amino acids. V gave up 3 bases and J gave up 0 bases, with 9 bases separating them. CDR1 and CDR2 from the germline V gene are LNHNV and YYDKDF (reference sequence). CDR3 residues: CATSRDVYSGNTIYF. CDR3 bases: TGTGCCACCAGCAGGGATGTATACTCTGGAAACACCATATATTTT.

V gene TRBV20-1 combines with J gene TRBJ1-1; 7 bases are shared with TRBD1. This CDR3 has 15 amino acids. The trim removed 3 bases at V and 4 bases at J, leaving 11 bases unmatched. Germline-derived CDR1 and CDR2 are DFQATT and SNEGSKA (reference sequence). In nucleotides, the CDR3 is TGCAGTGCTAGCCCGGGCACGACAGGGTTCACTGAAGCTTTCTTT. Translating gives CSASPGTTGFTEAFF.

This clonotype came up once. The chain carries TRBV7-9 and TRBJ1-4; 7 bases map to TRBD1. The ends lost 5 bases at V and 5 bases at J; junction bases unmatched: 8. The CDR3 length is 15 residues. Germline V gene sequence: CDR1 SEHNR, CDR2 FQNEAQ (reference sequence). The DNA of the CDR3 is TGTGCCAGCAGCATAGGGGACAGCCTCAATGAAAAACTGTTTTTT. It specifies CASSIGDSLNEKLFF. The complete variable domain, with remaining parts taken from reference TRBV7-9 and TRBJ1-4, reads DTGVSQNPRHKITKRGQNVTFRCDPISEHNRLYWYRQTLGQGPEFLTYFQNEAQLEKSRLLSDRFSAERPKGSFSTLEIQRTEQGDSAMYLCASSIGDSLNEKLFFGSGTQLSVL.

With respect to this clonotype: This clone may be a read error of a much larger clone one base away. The chain recombines TRBV2 with TRBJ1-2; a weak D match, TRBD1 (5 bases). V was shortened by 8 bases and J by 5 bases, with 15 bases between the two germline ends. CDR1 is SNHLY, CDR2 FYNNEI, per germline. The CDR3 is made up of 13 amino acids. CDR3 region: CASGTRDGYGYTF. The CDR3 region has the DNA TGTGCCAGCGGGACCCGGGACGGATATGGCTACACCTTC.

The count of this clonotype is one. The chain is built from TRBV25-1 and TRBJ1-6, with D maybe TRBD1 (5 bases). Germline V lookup: CDR1 MGHDK, CDR2 SYGVNS. The ends were cut back, 6 bases at V and 8 bases at J, with 8 bases in the middle. This CDR3 is 12 amino acids long. The CDR3 is CASRGLDSPLHF. DNA for the CDR3: TGTGCCAGCAGGGGGCTGGATTCACCCCTCCACTTT.

The rearrangement links TRBV7-9 to TRBJ2-1; unclear D gene. Germline values: CDR1 SEHNR, CDR2 FQNEAQ (reference sequence). The CDR3 runs to 12 residues. Trimming shortened V by 3 bases and J by 9 bases, and 9 bases separated the two germline ends. The CDR3 nucleotides are TGTGCCAGCAGCTTTTTCTTGGGTGAGCAGTTCTTC. Translating it yields CASSFFLGEQFF.

This clonotype was picked up a small number of times. The gene calls are TRBV12-3 or TRBV12-4 and TRBJ2-5, with TRBD1 identical over 7 bases. J gave up 2 bases and V 8 bases, and 8 bases lay outside the gene matches. The CDR3 runs 14 residues. The CDR3: CASARDSPQETQYF. The CDR3 DNA is TGTGCCAGCGCAAGGGACAGCCCTCAAGAGACCCAGTACTTC.

V and J are TRBV25-1 and TRBJ2-7, with D tentatively TRBD1 or TRBD2 (5 bases each). CDR1 MGHDK and CDR2 SYGVNS come from the germline V gene. This CDR3 region has 14 residues. V lost 5 bases to trimming and J lost 4 bases, with 15 bases between them. CDR3 bases: TGTGCCAGCAGTCGCCGACGGGACCATTACGAGCAGTACTTC. Protein: CASSRRRDHYEQYF.

The rearrangement uses TRBV10-2 and TRBJ2-3; 14 nucleotides agree with TRBD2. Trimming removed 8 bases from V and 8 bases from J; junction bases left unmatched: 12. CDR1 WSHSY and CDR2 SAAADI come from the germline V gene. The CDR3 covers 16 residues. As DNA, the CDR3 is TGCGCCAGCGAATCAAGACTAGCGGGAGGGCATGGTACGCAGTATTTT. Its protein product is CASESRLAGGHGTQYF.